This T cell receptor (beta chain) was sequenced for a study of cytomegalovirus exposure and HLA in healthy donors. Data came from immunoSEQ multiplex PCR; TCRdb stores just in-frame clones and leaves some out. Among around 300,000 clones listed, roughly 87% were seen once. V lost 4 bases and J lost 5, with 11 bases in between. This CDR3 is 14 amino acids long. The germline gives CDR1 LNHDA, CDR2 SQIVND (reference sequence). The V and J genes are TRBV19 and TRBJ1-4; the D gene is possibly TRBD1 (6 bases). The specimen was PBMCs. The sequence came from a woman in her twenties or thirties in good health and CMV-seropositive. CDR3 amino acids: CASSKQGGNEKLFF. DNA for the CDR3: TGTGCCAGTAGTAAACAGGGAGGAAATGAAAAACTGTTTTTT.